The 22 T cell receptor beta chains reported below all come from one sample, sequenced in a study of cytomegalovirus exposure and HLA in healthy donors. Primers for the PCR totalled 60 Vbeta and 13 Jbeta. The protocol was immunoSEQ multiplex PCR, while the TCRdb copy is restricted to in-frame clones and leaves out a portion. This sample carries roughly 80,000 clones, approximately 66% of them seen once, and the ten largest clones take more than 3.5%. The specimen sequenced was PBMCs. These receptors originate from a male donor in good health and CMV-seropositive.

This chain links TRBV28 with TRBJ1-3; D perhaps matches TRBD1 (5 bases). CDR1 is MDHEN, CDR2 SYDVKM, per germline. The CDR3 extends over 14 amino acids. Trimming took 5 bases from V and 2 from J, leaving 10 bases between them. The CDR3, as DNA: TGTGCCAGCAGTGCGGGGGGGACTGGAAACACCATATATTTT. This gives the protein CASSAGGTGNTIYF.

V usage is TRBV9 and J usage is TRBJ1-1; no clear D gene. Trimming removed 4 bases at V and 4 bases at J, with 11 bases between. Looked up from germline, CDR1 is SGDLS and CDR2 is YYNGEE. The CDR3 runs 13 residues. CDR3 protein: CASSQREGTEAFF. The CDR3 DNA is TGTGCCAGCAGCCAGAGGGAGGGCACTGAAGCTTTCTTT.

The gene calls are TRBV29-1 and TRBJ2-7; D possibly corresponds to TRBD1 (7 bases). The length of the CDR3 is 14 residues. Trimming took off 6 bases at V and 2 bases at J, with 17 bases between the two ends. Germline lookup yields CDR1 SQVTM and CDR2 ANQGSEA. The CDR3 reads CSVGTGEETYEQYF. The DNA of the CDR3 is TGCAGCGTCGGCACAGGGGAGGAAACCTACGAGCAGTACTTC.

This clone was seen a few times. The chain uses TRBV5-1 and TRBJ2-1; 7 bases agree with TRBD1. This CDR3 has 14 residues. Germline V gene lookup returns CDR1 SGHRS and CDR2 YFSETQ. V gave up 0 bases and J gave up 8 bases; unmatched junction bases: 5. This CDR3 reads CASSLDQGGHEQFF. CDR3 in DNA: TGCGCCAGCAGCTTGGATCAAGGGGGCCATGAGCAGTTCTTC. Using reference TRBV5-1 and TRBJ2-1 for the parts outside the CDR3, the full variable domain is KAGVTQTPRYLIKTRGQQVTLSCSPISGHRSVSWYQQTPGQGLQFLFEYFSETQRNKGNFPGRFSGRQFSNSRSEMNVSTLELGDSALYLCASSLDQGGHEQFFGPGTRLTVL.

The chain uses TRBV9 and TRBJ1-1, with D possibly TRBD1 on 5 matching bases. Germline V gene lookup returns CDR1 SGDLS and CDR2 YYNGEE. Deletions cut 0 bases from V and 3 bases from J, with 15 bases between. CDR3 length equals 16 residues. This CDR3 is CASSVVYAGGDTEAFF. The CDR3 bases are TGTGCCAGCAGCGTAGTATATGCAGGAGGGGACACTGAAGCTTTCTTT.

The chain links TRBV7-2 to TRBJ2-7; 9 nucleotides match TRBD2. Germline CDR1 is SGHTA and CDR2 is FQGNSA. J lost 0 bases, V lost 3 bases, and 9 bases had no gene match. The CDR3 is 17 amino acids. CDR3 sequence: CASSFRIAGEHSYEQYF. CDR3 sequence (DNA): TGTGCCAGCAGCTTTCGGATAGCGGGGGAACACTCCTACGAGCAGTACTTC.

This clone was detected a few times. The CDR3 DNA reads as TGTGCCAGCAGCACCAGCCGGCAGGGATCGAAGTTCTTC. It translates to CASSTSRQGSKFF. The genes are TRBV5-6 and TRBJ2-1; maybe TRBD1 (5 bases). V was cut by 4 bases and J by 14 bases, with 19 bases left in between. The CDR3 extends over 13 amino acids. The germline gives CDR1 SGHDT, CDR2 YYEEEE. Filled out from reference TRBV5-6 and TRBJ2-1, the complete variable domain reads DAGVTQSPTHLIKTRGQQVTLRCSPKSGHDTVSWYQQALGQGPQFIFQYYEEEERQRGNFPDRFSGHQFPNYSSELNVNALLLGDSALYLCASSTSRQGSKFFGPGTRLTVL.

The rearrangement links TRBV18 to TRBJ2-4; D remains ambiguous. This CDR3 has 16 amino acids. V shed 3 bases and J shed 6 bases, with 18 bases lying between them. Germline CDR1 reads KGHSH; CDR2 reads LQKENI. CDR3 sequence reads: CASSPSTSQAGNIQYF. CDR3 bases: TGTGCCAGCTCACCCTCGACCTCCCAGGCAGGAAACATTCAGTACTTC.

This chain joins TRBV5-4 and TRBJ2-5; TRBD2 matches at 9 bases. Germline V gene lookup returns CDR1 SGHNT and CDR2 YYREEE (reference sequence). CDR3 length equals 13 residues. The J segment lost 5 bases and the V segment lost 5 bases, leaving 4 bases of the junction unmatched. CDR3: CASSSGSSETQYF. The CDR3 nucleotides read TGTGCCAGCAGTAGCGGGAGTAGCGAGACCCAGTACTTC.

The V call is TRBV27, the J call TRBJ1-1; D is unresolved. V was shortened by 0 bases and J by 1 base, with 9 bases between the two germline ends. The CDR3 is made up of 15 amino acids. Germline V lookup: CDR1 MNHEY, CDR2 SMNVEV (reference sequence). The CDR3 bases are TGTGCCAGCAGTTTATCGCCGGGGTCGAACACTGAAGCTTTCTTT. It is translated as CASSLSPGSNTEAFF.

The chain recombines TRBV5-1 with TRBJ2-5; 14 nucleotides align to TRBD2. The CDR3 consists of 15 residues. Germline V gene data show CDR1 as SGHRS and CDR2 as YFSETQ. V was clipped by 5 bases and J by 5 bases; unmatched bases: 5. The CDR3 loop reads CASRTSGGAGETQYF. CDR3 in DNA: TGCGCCAGCAGGACTAGCGGGGGGGCCGGGGAGACCCAGTACTTC.

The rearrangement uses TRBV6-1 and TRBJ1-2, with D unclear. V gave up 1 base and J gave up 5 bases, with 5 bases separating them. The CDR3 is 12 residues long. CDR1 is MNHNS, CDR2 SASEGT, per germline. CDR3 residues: CASSEVIYGYTF. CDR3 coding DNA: TGTGCCAGCAGTGAAGTAATATATGGCTACACCTTC.

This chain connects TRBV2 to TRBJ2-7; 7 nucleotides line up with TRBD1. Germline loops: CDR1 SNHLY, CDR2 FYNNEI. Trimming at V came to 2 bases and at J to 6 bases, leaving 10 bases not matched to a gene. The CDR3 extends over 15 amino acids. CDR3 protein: CASSERGRGQPEQYF. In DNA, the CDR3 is TGTGCCAGCAGTGAAAGGGGCAGGGGACAGCCCGAGCAGTACTTC.

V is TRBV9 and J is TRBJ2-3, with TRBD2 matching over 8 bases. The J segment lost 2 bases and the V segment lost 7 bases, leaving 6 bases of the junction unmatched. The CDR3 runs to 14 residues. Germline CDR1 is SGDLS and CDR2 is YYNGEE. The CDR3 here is CASGKRGSTDTQYF. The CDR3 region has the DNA TGTGCCAGCGGCAAGCGGGGGTCCACAGATACGCAGTATTTT.

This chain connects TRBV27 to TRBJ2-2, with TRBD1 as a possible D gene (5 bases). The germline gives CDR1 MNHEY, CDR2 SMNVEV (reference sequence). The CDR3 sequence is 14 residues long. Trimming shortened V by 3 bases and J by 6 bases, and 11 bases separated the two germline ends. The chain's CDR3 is CASSFGRDSGELFF. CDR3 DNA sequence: TGTGCCAGCAGTTTCGGCAGGGATTCCGGGGAGCTGTTTTTT.

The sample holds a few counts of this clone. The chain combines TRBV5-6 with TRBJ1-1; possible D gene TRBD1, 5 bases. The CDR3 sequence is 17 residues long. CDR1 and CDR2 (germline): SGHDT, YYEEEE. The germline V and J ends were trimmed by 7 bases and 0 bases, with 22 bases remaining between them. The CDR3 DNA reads TGTGCCAGCGGCCGCGGCGGGGCGGCCGCTATGAACACTGAAGCTTTCTTT. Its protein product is CASGRGGAAAMNTEAFF.

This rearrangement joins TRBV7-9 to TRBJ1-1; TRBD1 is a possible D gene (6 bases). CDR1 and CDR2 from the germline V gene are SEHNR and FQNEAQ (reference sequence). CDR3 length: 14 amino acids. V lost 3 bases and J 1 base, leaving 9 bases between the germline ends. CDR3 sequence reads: CASSFTQGNTEAFF. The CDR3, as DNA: TGTGCCAGCAGCTTTACACAGGGGAACACTGAAGCTTTCTTT. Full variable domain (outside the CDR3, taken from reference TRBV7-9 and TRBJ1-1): DTGVSQNPRHKITKRGQNVTFRCDPISEHNRLYWYRQTLGQGPEFLTYFQNEAQLEKSRLLSDRFSAERPKGSFSTLEIQRTEQGDSAMYLCASSFTQGNTEAFFGQGTRLTVV.

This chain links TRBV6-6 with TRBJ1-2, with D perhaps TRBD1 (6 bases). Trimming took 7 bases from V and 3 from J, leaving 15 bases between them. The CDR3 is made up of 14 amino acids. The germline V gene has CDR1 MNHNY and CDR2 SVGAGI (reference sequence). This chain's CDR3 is CASTGAWGHYGYTF. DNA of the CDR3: TGTGCCAGCACTGGGGCCTGGGGGCACTATGGCTACACCTTC.

CDR3 DNA: TGTGCCAGCATTATTAGCGGAGACTCAAGACGGACCCAGTACTTC. Its translation: CASIISGDSRRTQYF. The rearrangement uses TRBV6-6 and TRBJ2-5; a possible D gene is TRBD2 (6 bases). CDR3 length equals 15 residues. Trimming removed 7 bases at V and 7 bases at J, with 22 bases between. Germline lookup yields CDR1 MNHNY and CDR2 SVGAGI (reference sequence).

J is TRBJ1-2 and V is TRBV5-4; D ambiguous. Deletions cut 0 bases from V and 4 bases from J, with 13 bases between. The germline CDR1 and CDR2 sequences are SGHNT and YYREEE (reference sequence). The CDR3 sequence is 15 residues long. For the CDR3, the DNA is TGTGCCAGCAGCTTGGCCCGGGATATCCGCTATGGCTACACCTTC. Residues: CASSLARDIRYGYTF.

DNA of the CDR3: TGTGCCAGCAGTCTCTACACAGGGGGCACCGGGGAGCTGTTTTTT. Translated: CASSLYTGGTGELFF. The V call is TRBV6-4, the J call TRBJ2-2, with 8 bases aligning to TRBD1. The trim removed 5 bases at V and 4 bases at J, leaving 6 bases unmatched. Per germline, CDR1 MRHNA and CDR2 SNTAGT. The CDR3 runs 15 residues.

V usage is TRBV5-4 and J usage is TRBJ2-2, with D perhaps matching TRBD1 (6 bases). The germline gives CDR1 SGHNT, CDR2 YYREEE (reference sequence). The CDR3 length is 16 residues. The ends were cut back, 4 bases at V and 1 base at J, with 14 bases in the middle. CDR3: CASSPYGQRNTGELFF. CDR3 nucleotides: TGTGCCAGCAGCCCGTACGGACAGAGGAACACCGGGGAGCTGTTTTTT.